These 19 T cell receptor beta chains came from one sample sequenced in a study of blood T cell repertoires in COVID-19. TCRdb's table, derived via immunoSEQ multiplex PCR, lists solely in-frame clones and lacks some. The sample carries 250,000 or so clones, almost 85% recorded once. Sequenced input: peripheral blood. The receptors were sampled from a man aged 45-65 years with acute or convalescent COVID-19.

This sequence joins TRBV28 and TRBJ2-1; D might be TRBD2 (6 bases). Between the trimmed V and J ends, which lost 3 bases and 14 bases, there was a span of 14 bases. There are 12 residues in the CDR3. Germline V CDR1 and CDR2: MDHEN, SYDVKM. DNA of the CDR3: TGTGCCAGCAGTTTTAACGAAAGGAGGGAGTTCTTC. Translating gives CASSFNERREFF.

The rearrangement links TRBV2 to TRBJ1-2, with D maybe TRBD1 (6 bases). Germline-derived CDR1 and CDR2 are SNHLY and FYNNEI. This CDR3 has 14 amino acids. V was trimmed by 8 bases and J by 3 bases, leaving 16 bases between them. The DNA of the CDR3 is TGTGCCAGCCTCGACGGGGGGCAGTACTATGGCTACACCTTC. Translating it yields CASLDGGQYYGYTF.

This clone was seen only a few times. V is TRBV10-3 and J is TRBJ2-2, with D unclear. The CDR3 sequence is 14 residues long. From germline, CDR1 is ENHRY and CDR2 SYGVKD. Trimming removed 0 bases at V and 2 bases at J, with 4 bases between. The DNA of the CDR3 is TGTGCCATCAGTGAGTCGCGTAACACCGGGGAGCTGTTTTTT. Protein: CAISESRNTGELFF.

There are a few counts of this clone. This chain connects TRBV4-1 to TRBJ1-5; D unclear. CDR3 length equals 21 residues. Germline lookup yields CDR1 MGHRA and CDR2 YSYEKL. Trimming cost V 0 bases and J 1 base, with 25 bases left between them. The CDR3 coding sequence is TGCGCCAGCAGCCAAGATCTTATACTGGGCCTGGTGCGCAGGAGCAATCAGCCCCAGCATTTT. Translation: CASSQDLILGLVRRSNQPQHF.

In this sample, this clone turned up once. CDR3 in DNA: TGCGCCAGCAGCTTAAATACCGGGACAGTCTCTGGAAACACCATATATTTT. Translated, it gives CASSLNTGTVSGNTIYF. The chain carries TRBV5-1 and TRBJ1-3; 7 nucleotides agree with TRBD1. The CDR3 spans 17 residues. CDR1 is SGHRS and CDR2 is YFSETQ in the germline V gene. J was trimmed by 0 bases and V by 2 bases; bases with no gene match: 8.

This chain joins TRBV2 and TRBJ1-1, with TRBD1 as a possible D gene (6 bases). This CDR3 is built from 15 residues. CDR1 and CDR2 (germline): SNHLY, FYNNEI. Trimming cost V 7 bases and J 0 bases, with 15 bases left between them. CDR3 amino acids: CASKAGQFMNTEAFF. Here the CDR3 DNA reads TGTGCCAGCAAAGCCGGACAGTTCATGAACACTGAAGCTTTCTTT.

The count of this clone is one. The CDR3 spells CASRDRGWVGELFF. For the CDR3, the DNA is TGTGCCAGTCGGGACAGGGGGTGGGTCGGGGAGCTGTTTTTT. V gene TRBV19 combines with J gene TRBJ2-2, with 11 bases aligning to TRBD1. V lost 8 bases to trimming and J lost 7 bases; unmatched junction nucleotides: 6. The CDR3 covers 14 residues. Germline CDR1 and CDR2: LNHDA and SQIVND (reference sequence).

This chain connects TRBV4-1 to TRBJ1-1; no firm D call. The V gene lost 3 bases and the J gene lost 4 bases, with 12 bases spanning the gap. Germline-derived CDR1 and CDR2 are MGHRA and YSYEKL. This CDR3 spans 14 amino acids. CDR3 sequence: CASSQEGLGTEAFF. The CDR3 nucleotides are TGCGCCAGCAGCCAGGAGGGTTTGGGCACTGAAGCTTTCTTT.

The J gene is TRBJ2-7, the V gene TRBV2; D remains unclear. The CDR3 covers 13 residues. Trimming left V 3 bases short and J 2 bases short, with 8 bases between. Germline V gene lookup returns CDR1 SNHLY and CDR2 FYNNEI. The CDR3 here is CASSERLPYEQYF. The CDR3 nucleotides read TGTGCCAGCAGTGAGAGACTCCCCTACGAGCAGTACTTC.

The genes are TRBV7-3 and TRBJ2-1, with 9 bases that match TRBD2. The V segment lost 5 bases and the J segment 2 bases; nucleotides outside the gene matches: 7. The CDR3 is 16 amino acids. CDR1 and CDR2 from the germline V gene are SGHTA and FQGTGA. In DNA, the CDR3 is TGTGCCAGCAGCCCGATGGCGGGAGGGGCCTACAATGAGCAGTTCTTC. Amino acid sequence: CASSPMAGGAYNEQFF.

J is TRBJ2-7 and V is TRBV6-2 or TRBV6-3, with a possible D match to TRBD1 (6 bases). V gave up 2 bases and J gave up 1 base, with 18 bases separating them. The CDR3 is 17 amino acids. The germline V gene encodes CDR1 MNHEY and CDR2 SVGEGT. Here the CDR3 DNA reads TGTGCCAGCAGTTACCAAACCACAGGGATTGGTTCCTACGAGCAGTACTTC. Its translation is CASSYQTTGIGSYEQYF.

The chain links TRBV9 to TRBJ1-1; possible D gene TRBD1, 6 bases. In germline, CDR1 is SGDLS, CDR2 YYNGEE. Trimming took 4 bases from V and 1 from J, leaving 14 bases between them. The CDR3 totals 15 residues. CDR3 DNA: TGTGCCAGCAGCCCCCGGACAGCCCGGAACACTGAAGCTTTCTTT. Translating it yields CASSPRTARNTEAFF. The entire variable domain, with the rest obtained from reference TRBV9 and TRBJ1-1, is as follows: DSGVTQTPKHLITATGQRVTLRCSPRSGDLSVYWYQQSLDQGLQFLIQYYNGEERAKGNILERFSAQQFPDLHSELNLSSLELGDSALYFCASSPRTARNTEAFFGQGTRLTVV.

The chain recombines TRBV5-5 with TRBJ2-7, with D possibly TRBD2 on 6 matching bases. The germline V gene has CDR1 SGHKS and CDR2 YYEKEE (reference sequence). The CDR3 is 14 amino acids. V dropped 3 bases and J dropped 3 bases, with 13 bases sitting between them. This chain's CDR3 is CASSSRRERYEQYF. DNA for the CDR3: TGTGCCAGCAGCTCGAGACGGGAGCGCTACGAGCAGTACTTC.

CDR3 nucleotide sequence: TGTGCCAGTAGTCCCGGATCAGGAAAGACCCAGTACTTC. It translates to CASSPGSGKTQYF. V usage is TRBV19 and J usage is TRBJ2-5; D is undetermined. Trimming cost V 5 bases and J 6 bases, with 13 bases left between them. The CDR3 runs 13 residues. Per the germline V gene, CDR1 is LNHDA and CDR2 is SQIVND (reference sequence).

The chain joins TRBV6-6 to TRBJ2-1; a possible D gene is TRBD2 (7 bases). CDR1 is MNHNY and CDR2 is SVGAGI in the germline V gene (reference sequence). Trimming removed 5 bases from V and 3 bases from J, with 20 bases in between. This CDR3 has 17 residues. The CDR3 reads CASSPSSGGAYYNEQFF. CDR3 nucleotide sequence: TGTGCCAGCAGTCCAAGTAGTGGGGGGGCCTACTACAATGAGCAGTTCTTC.

The rearrangement joins TRBV13 to TRBJ1-6, with D possibly TRBD1 on 5 matching bases. CDR3 size: 16 residues. CDR1 is PRHDT, CDR2 FYEKMQ, per germline (reference sequence). Trimming took 3 bases from V and 0 from J, leaving 9 bases between them. The CDR3: CASSLAGGSYNSPLHF. The CDR3, as DNA: TGTGCCAGCAGCTTGGCCGGGGGCTCCTATAATTCACCCCTCCACTTT.

Points on this clone: The same CDR3 is also encoded by other DNA sequences in this sample. The gene calls are TRBV19 and TRBJ1-2; 7 positions agree with TRBD1. Unmatched junction bases numbered 3, after V lost 5 bases and J lost 0 bases. The length of the CDR3 is 14 residues. Germline-derived CDR1 and CDR2 are LNHDA and SQIVND (reference sequence). The CDR3 nucleotides are TGTGCCAGTAGTCGGGACAGAGCTAACTATGGCTACACCTTC. It translates to CASSRDRANYGYTF.

A remark on this clone: The sample has other DNA sequences that encode this CDR3 too. The J gene is TRBJ1-1, the V gene TRBV6-5; the D gene is possibly TRBD1 (5 bases). Germline CDR1 reads MNHEY; CDR2 reads SVGAGI. This CDR3 has 15 residues. V gave up 0 bases and J gave up 0 bases, with 8 bases separating them. The CDR3 here is CASSYSGAMNTEAFF. CDR3 sequence (DNA): TGTGCCAGCAGTTACTCAGGGGCTATGAACACTGAAGCTTTCTTT.

The J gene is TRBJ1-6, the V gene TRBV7-3; 7 nucleotides match TRBD1. This CDR3 spans 15 amino acids. Losses at the gene ends were 5 bases for V and 6 bases for J; bases not matched to a gene: 7. Germline V gene lookup returns CDR1 SGHTA and CDR2 FQGTGA. CDR3 region: CASSRQGGGNSPLHF. The CDR3 nucleotides are TGTGCCAGCAGCCGACAGGGAGGAGGTAATTCACCCCTCCACTTT.